The 17 T cell receptor beta chains listed next were all sequenced from one sample in a study of cytomegalovirus exposure and HLA in healthy donors. Sequencing used immunoSEQ multiplex PCR; TCRdb keeps in-frame clones, though not all of them. The data contain some 130,000 clones, 89% of them singletons. The material sequenced was PBMCs. Receptors were obtained from a woman aged 18 to 35 in good health and CMV-seronegative.

The rearrangement joins TRBV27 to TRBJ2-3; no reliable D call. Trimming took off 0 bases at V and 2 bases at J, with 15 bases between the two ends. Germline loops: CDR1 MNHEY, CDR2 SMNVEV (reference sequence). The CDR3 is 17 amino acids. As DNA, the CDR3 is TGTGCCAGCAGTTTATCGATCCTTGTACTAACCACAGATACGCAGTATTTT. As protein: CASSLSILVLTTDTQYF.

The chain employs TRBV2 and TRBJ2-5; D call uncertain. Between the trimmed V and J ends, which lost 7 bases and 4 bases, there was a span of 10 bases. The CDR3 consists of 12 residues. Germline V gene sequence: CDR1 SNHLY, CDR2 FYNNEI. As DNA, the CDR3 is TGTGCCAGCACGCCACTCGGAGAGACCCAGTACTTC. Its translation: CASTPLGETQYF. The complete variable domain, with remaining parts taken from reference TRBV2 and TRBJ2-5, reads EPEVTQTPSHQVTQMGQEVILRCVPISNHLYFYWYRQILGQKVEFLVSFYNNEISEKSEIFDDQFSVERPDGSNFTLKIRSTKLEDSAMYFCASTPLGETQYFGPGTRLLVL.

This clone was counted once. V is TRBV9 and J is TRBJ1-2; D is uncertain. The CDR3 totals 13 residues. The V gene lost 4 bases and the J gene lost 1 base, with 8 bases spanning the gap. The germline CDR1 and CDR2 sequences are SGDLS and YYNGEE. The CDR3 nucleotides read TGTGCCAGCAGCCTCGGAGTTAACTATGGCTACACCTTC. Its translation is CASSLGVNYGYTF.

This chain links TRBV7-2 with TRBJ1-4; D might be TRBD1 (5 bases). Trimming pared 5 bases from V and 2 bases from J, leaving 12 bases between. The germline V gene encodes CDR1 SGHTA and CDR2 FQGNSA. The CDR3 is 15 amino acids. The CDR3 spells CASSNQGTTNEKLFF. CDR3 coding DNA: TGTGCCAGCAGCAATCAGGGTACGACTAATGAAAAACTGTTTTTT.

This chain joins TRBV2 and TRBJ2-2; 12 bases fit TRBD2. V shed 5 bases and J 7 bases; nucleotides not matched to a gene: 8. CDR1 SNHLY and CDR2 FYNNEI come from the germline V gene. The CDR3 spans 16 residues. In DNA form, the CDR3 reads TGTGCCAGCAGTAACCCTAGCGGGGGGGCTGTCGGGGAGCTGTTTTTT. This translates into CASSNPSGGAVGELFF.

The gene calls are TRBV29-1 and TRBJ1-3; 7 bases match TRBD1. V gave up 5 bases and J gave up 2 bases; unmatched junction bases: 9. The CDR3 consists of 15 residues. Germline CDR1 reads SQVTM; CDR2 reads ANQGSEA. CDR3: CSVQGQEGPGNTIYF. In DNA, the CDR3 is TGCAGCGTTCAAGGACAGGAAGGGCCTGGAAACACCATATATTTT.

The chain joins TRBV7-9 to TRBJ1-4, with D maybe TRBD1 (6 bases). CDR1 and CDR2 from the germline V gene are SEHNR and FQNEAQ (reference sequence). The CDR3 is 17 amino acids. Between the trimmed V and J ends, which lost 3 bases and 6 bases, there was a span of 20 bases. The CDR3 loop reads CASSFGPGGLVDEKLFF. DNA for the CDR3: TGTGCCAGCAGCTTTGGACCGGGGGGGCTTGTCGATGAAAAACTGTTTTTT.

The chain employs TRBV6-1 and TRBJ2-7; D unresolved. CDR1 is MNHNS, CDR2 SASEGT, per germline. V gave up 3 bases and J gave up 1 base, with 13 bases separating them. This CDR3 has 15 amino acids. The CDR3 protein is CASSEGYSSSYEQYF. CDR3 DNA: TGTGCCAGCAGTGAGGGCTACTCCTCGTCCTACGAGCAGTACTTC.

V usage is TRBV5-4 and J usage is TRBJ2-3; 10 nucleotides line up with TRBD1. V was clipped by 2 bases and J by 2 bases; unmatched bases: 5. The CDR3 is 16 residues long. From germline, CDR1 is SGHNT and CDR2 YYREEE (reference sequence). This CDR3 reads CASSLRTGGFTDTQYF. CDR3 bases: TGTGCCAGCAGCTTAAGGACAGGGGGGTTCACAGATACGCAGTATTTT.

The V gene is TRBV5-6, the J gene TRBJ2-5; D is possibly TRBD2 (5 bases). There are 14 residues in the CDR3. Trimming removed 0 bases at V and 5 bases at J, with 11 bases between. Looked up from germline, CDR1 is SGHDT and CDR2 is YYEEEE. CDR3 sequence reads: CASSLVEGEETQYF. The CDR3 DNA reads TGTGCCAGCAGCTTGGTCGAGGGTGAGGAGACCCAGTACTTC.

This clone was seen only once. The chain links TRBV19 to TRBJ2-3; D is possibly TRBD2 (5 bases). Germline CDR1 is LNHDA and CDR2 is SQIVND (reference sequence). V lost 7 bases and J 5 bases, leaving 16 bases between the germline ends. The CDR3 sequence is 14 residues long. CDR3 amino acids: CASTGRGGGDTQYF. The CDR3 coding sequence is TGTGCCAGTACGGGCCGGGGTGGAGGAGATACGCAGTATTTT.

In its sample, this clone was seen a few times. The chain employs TRBV2 and TRBJ2-3; a weak D match, TRBD1 (7 bases). This CDR3 is built from 17 residues. Germline loops: CDR1 SNHLY, CDR2 FYNNEI. V was shortened by 6 bases and J by 3 bases, with 22 bases between the two germline ends. The CDR3 loop is CASRNWRDSLGTDTQYF. The CDR3 DNA is TGTGCCAGCAGGAACTGGAGGGACAGCCTAGGAACAGATACGCAGTATTTT.

The CDR3 is CASSIEIGGRETQYF. The CDR3 DNA follows: TGTGCCAGTAGTATTGAAATCGGAGGGCGGGAGACCCAGTACTTC. This rearrangement joins TRBV19 to TRBJ2-5; TRBD2 is a possible D gene (6 bases). There are 15 residues in the CDR3. CDR1 LNHDA and CDR2 SQIVND come from the germline V gene (reference sequence). Trimming took off 3 bases at V and 5 bases at J, with 16 bases between the two ends.

The CDR3 nucleotides read TGTGCCAGCAGAAATATGGGGGGAGCAGGGGAAAAACTGTTTTTT. Its protein is CASRNMGGAGEKLFF. This chain links TRBV6-6 with TRBJ1-4; tentative D call: TRBD1 (5 bases). Trimming removed 6 bases at V and 8 bases at J, with 19 bases between. The CDR3 consists of 15 residues. Germline-derived CDR1 and CDR2 are MNHNY and SVGAGI (reference sequence).

This chain uses TRBV19 with TRBJ1-1; TRBD1 is a possible D gene (5 bases). The V and J ends lost 4 bases and 0 bases respectively, with 9 bases between them. There are 14 residues in the CDR3. Germline lookup yields CDR1 LNHDA and CDR2 SQIVND (reference sequence). DNA of the CDR3: TGTGCCAGTAGTAATAACAGGATGAACACTGAAGCTTTCTTT. It translates to CASSNNRMNTEAFF.

V and J are TRBV19 and TRBJ1-2, with D maybe TRBD1 (6 bases). Trimming left V 2 bases short and J 7 bases short, with 17 bases between. The CDR3 consists of 15 residues. Germline V gene sequence: CDR1 LNHDA, CDR2 SQIVND (reference sequence). CDR3: CASSISRDTSGGYTF. The CDR3 nucleotides are TGTGCCAGTAGTATATCCCGGGACACCTCCGGTGGCTACACCTTC.

The chain employs TRBV4-1 and TRBJ1-2, with D possibly being TRBD1 (5 bases). Trimming shortened V by 1 base and J by 4 bases, and 13 bases separated the two germline ends. CDR3 length: 15 residues. Germline CDR1 reads MGHRA; CDR2 reads YSYEKL. The CDR3 sequence is CASSQVQGSLYGYTF. The CDR3 DNA reads as TGCGCCAGCAGCCAAGTCCAGGGATCACTCTATGGCTACACCTTC.